This T cell receptor (beta chain) was recovered during a study of blood T cell repertoires in COVID-19. The CDR3 is 17 amino acids. Germline CDR1 and CDR2: SGHVS and FQNEAQ. After removal of 4 bases from V and 0 bases from J, the junction contained 7 bases not matched to a gene. Source study methods: How many nucleated cells were present was estimated from reference gene primer amplification. TCRdb's copy holds only in-frame clones and misses some; the assay was immunoSEQ multiplex PCR. V and J calls and clone size are as listed in that table; D and trimming were resolved from the DNA. This table has roughly 500,000 clones, roughly 89% appearing once.

The TCR comes from a man younger than 35 with COVID-19, enrolled during active disease. The gene calls are TRBV7-8 and TRBJ2-7; 12 bases are a match to TRBD2. The specimen sequenced was peripheral blood. The CDR3 sequence is CASSSWTSGASSYEQYF. The CDR3 DNA sequence: TGTGCCAGCAGCTCCTGGACTAGCGGGGCCAGCTCCTACGAGCAGTACTTC.